This is a list of T cell receptor beta chains from one sample in a study of blood T cell repertoires in COVID-19. TCRdb's copy holds only in-frame clones and misses some; the assay was immunoSEQ multiplex PCR. Of about 210,000 clones in the sample, about 90% are singletons; the top ten hold 1.5%. Sequences were obtained from peripheral blood. The receptor source for this set is a man between 18 and 29 years old with active or convalescent COVID-19. CDR3s include the opening cysteine and the closing phenylalanine or tryptophan. A D gene is named only where the DNA matches it firmly. Clone size appears in some rows only: once, few, many, or a class for an expanded clone.

D gene: TRBD2
clone size: once
J gene: TRBJ2-1
V gene: TRBV2
CDR3 DNA: TGTGCCACCGGAGGGACTAGCGGCTACAATGAGCAGTTCTTC
CDR3 protein: CATGGTSGYNEQFF

D gene: -
clone size: -
J gene: TRBJ1-1
V gene: TRBV11-2
CDR3 DNA: TGTGCCAGCAGCCCCGACAGCTCTGAAGCTTTCTTT
CDR3 protein: CASSPDSSEAFF

D gene: -
clone size: few
J gene: TRBJ1-6
V gene: TRBV6-5
CDR3 DNA: TGTGCCAGCAGTTACTCGGGCCGACGCAATAATTCACCCCTCCACTTT
CDR3 protein: CASSYSGRRNNSPLHF

D gene: -
clone size: -
J gene: TRBJ2-7
V gene: TRBV15
CDR3 DNA: TGTGCCACCAGGTCGGGGGTAGCCTACGAGCAGTACTTC
CDR3 protein: CATRSGVAYEQYF

D gene: -
clone size: few
J gene: TRBJ1-1
V gene: TRBV4-3
CDR3 DNA: TGCGCCAGCAGCCTAAACTGGGCCGAGACATACATGAACACTGAAGCTTTCTTT
CDR3 protein: CASSLNWAETYMNTEAFF

D gene: -
clone size: -
J gene: TRBJ2-3
V gene: TRBV6-4
CDR3 DNA: TGTGCCAGCAGCCGGAGCGGAAACACAGATACGCAGTATTTT
CDR3 protein: CASSRSGNTDTQYF

D gene: -
clone size: -
J gene: TRBJ2-3
V gene: TRBV6-1
CDR3 DNA: TGTGCCAGCAGTGAAGGGCGGTGGGCAGATACGCAGTATTTT
CDR3 protein: CASSEGRWADTQYF

D gene: TRBD1
clone size: -
J gene: TRBJ1-6
V gene: TRBV7-6
CDR3 DNA: TGTGCCAGCAGCTCCCAACTTCAGGGGGATAATTCACCCCTCCACTTT
CDR3 protein: CASSSQLQGDNSPLHF

D gene: -
clone size: -
J gene: TRBJ1-1
V gene: TRBV7-2
CDR3 DNA: TGTGCCAGCAGCTACCTCCTCCCAGCTGAAGCTTTCTTT
CDR3 protein: CASSYLLPAEAFF

D gene: TRBD2
clone size: -
J gene: TRBJ2-1
V gene: TRBV19
CDR3 DNA: TGTGCCAGTAGTCTTTCAACTAGCGGTTACTCCTACAATGAGCAGTTCTTC
CDR3 protein: CASSLSTSGYSYNEQFF

D gene: TRBD1
clone size: -
J gene: TRBJ2-5
V gene: TRBV5-4
CDR3 DNA: TGTGCCAGCAGCTTGGCCCCGATCAGGGGGGAGACCCAGTACTTC
CDR3 protein: CASSLAPIRGETQYF

D gene: TRBD1
clone size: -
J gene: TRBJ2-1
V gene: TRBV7-9
CDR3 DNA: TGTGCCAGCAGCTCAGTGTTTGGGACAGCCTCCTACAATGAGCAGTTCTTC
CDR3 protein: CASSSVFGTASYNEQFF

D gene: TRBD2
clone size: -
J gene: TRBJ2-1
V gene: TRBV27
CDR3 DNA: TGTGCCAGCACCTATATGGGACTAGCGGGAGGGGGGGAGCAGTTCTTC
CDR3 protein: CASTYMGLAGGGEQFF

D gene: TRBD2
clone size: -
J gene: TRBJ2-1
V gene: TRBV12-3/TRBV12-4
CDR3 DNA: TGTGCCAGCAGAGGAGCGGGAGTGCGTGAGCAGTTCTTC
CDR3 protein: CASRGAGVREQFF

D gene: -
clone size: -
J gene: TRBJ1-4
V gene: TRBV27
CDR3 DNA: TGTGCCAGCAGCATCCTGACAGGAGCTAGAGAAAAACTGTTTTTT
CDR3 protein: CASSILTGAREKLFF

D gene: TRBD1
clone size: -
J gene: TRBJ1-5
V gene: TRBV12-5
CDR3 DNA: TGTGCTAGTGGTTTGATGACAGGGGGCAGGCAGCCCCAGCATTTT
CDR3 protein: CASGLMTGGRQPQHF

D gene: -
clone size: -
J gene: TRBJ1-2
V gene: TRBV30
CDR3 DNA: TGTGCCTGGAGTGTAACCCTTCAACAGAGTGATGGCTACACCTTC
CDR3 protein: CAWSVTLQQSDGYTF

D gene: TRBD1
clone size: -
J gene: TRBJ2-1
V gene: TRBV14
CDR3 DNA: TGTGCCAGCAGCCAAGATCGTGGGACAGGACCGTACAATGAGCAGTTCTTC
CDR3 protein: CASSQDRGTGPYNEQFF

D gene: -
clone size: -
J gene: TRBJ1-5
V gene: TRBV19
CDR3 DNA: TGTGCCAGTAGTATAGGAGAGGGATCCGGACTCAATCAGCCCCAGCATTTT
CDR3 protein: CASSIGEGSGLNQPQHF

D gene: -
clone size: -
J gene: TRBJ2-7
V gene: TRBV7-2
CDR3 DNA: TGTGCCAGCAGCTTAGTGGGAGGAGGGGATTACGAGCAGTACTTC
CDR3 protein: CASSLVGGGDYEQYF

D gene: -
clone size: once
J gene: TRBJ1-2
V gene: TRBV10-3
CDR3 DNA: TGTGCCATCAGTGAGTCGAAGCCGGATGGCTACACCTTC
CDR3 protein: CAISESKPDGYTF

D gene: -
clone size: -
J gene: TRBJ2-7
V gene: TRBV18
CDR3 DNA: TGTGCCAGCTCACCCGGCGCTTCGGGAATCTACGAGCAGTACTTC
CDR3 protein: CASSPGASGIYEQYF

D gene: -
clone size: -
J gene: TRBJ2-7
V gene: TRBV9
CDR3 DNA: TGTGCCAGCAGCGCGGGAAGCCTCCACTACGAGCAGTACTTC
CDR3 protein: CASSAGSLHYEQYF

D gene: TRBD2
clone size: -
J gene: TRBJ2-3
V gene: TRBV14
CDR3 DNA: TGTGCCAGCAGCGCGACTAGCGGGAGGGCGGTAGATACGCAGTATTTT
CDR3 protein: CASSATSGRAVDTQYF

D gene: TRBD2
clone size: -
J gene: TRBJ2-1
V gene: TRBV3-1/TRBV3-2
CDR3 DNA: TGTGCCAGCAGCCTAGCGGGGGTTCGGGGCAATGAGCAGTTCTTC
CDR3 protein: CASSLAGVRGNEQFF

D gene: -
clone size: -
J gene: TRBJ1-2
V gene: TRBV15
CDR3 DNA: TGTGCCACCAGCATGCAGGGCGGCCGTAGCTATGGCTACACCTTC
CDR3 protein: CATSMQGGRSYGYTF

D gene: -
clone size: -
J gene: TRBJ2-7
V gene: TRBV12-3/TRBV12-4
CDR3 DNA: TGTGCCAGCAATGGCAGGGACTACGAGCAGTACTTC
CDR3 protein: CASNGRDYEQYF

D gene: TRBD2
clone size: -
J gene: TRBJ2-7
V gene: TRBV13
CDR3 DNA: TGTGCCAGCAGCTTCCGGGACTACTCCTACGAGCAGTACTTC
CDR3 protein: CASSFRDYSYEQYF

D gene: TRBD1
clone size: -
J gene: TRBJ2-7
V gene: TRBV30
CDR3 DNA: TGTGCCTGGGGGACAGGGCTTACGTACGAGCAGTACTTC
CDR3 protein: CAWGTGLTYEQYF

D gene: TRBD1
clone size: once
J gene: TRBJ1-5
V gene: TRBV27
CDR3 DNA: TGTGCCAGTGCCCTCCAGGGGGACAGCATATCCAATCAGCCCCAGCATTTT
CDR3 protein: CASALQGDSISNQPQHF

D gene: -
clone size: -
J gene: TRBJ2-1
V gene: TRBV21-1
CDR3 DNA: TGTGCCAGCAGCAAAGTTCCAGGGTGGCTAGCGGGAGTCGATGAGCAGTTCTTC
CDR3 protein: CASSKVPGWLAGVDEQFF

D gene: TRBD2
clone size: few
J gene: TRBJ2-7
V gene: TRBV27
CDR3 DNA: TGTGCCAGCAGTTCAAGGACTAGTCCTATCTACGAGCAGTACTTC
CDR3 protein: CASSSRTSPIYEQYF

D gene: -
clone size: -
J gene: TRBJ1-2
V gene: TRBV3-1/TRBV3-2
CDR3 DNA: TGTGCCAGCAGCCAAGATCTGGGGGGGAATGGCTACACCTTC
CDR3 protein: CASSQDLGGNGYTF

D gene: -
clone size: -
J gene: TRBJ1-5
V gene: TRBV7-2
CDR3 DNA: TGTGCCAGCAGTCTTACAGGGTCGGATCAGCCCCAGCATTTT
CDR3 protein: CASSLTGSDQPQHF

D gene: TRBD2
clone size: -
J gene: TRBJ2-1
V gene: TRBV11-2
CDR3 DNA: TGTGCCAGCAGCTTAGTCCTAGCGGGAGTGAATGAGCAGTTCTTC
CDR3 protein: CASSLVLAGVNEQFF

D gene: TRBD2
clone size: -
J gene: TRBJ2-1
V gene: TRBV7-2
CDR3 DNA: TGTGCCAGCAGCCCGGGACTAGCGGCCGATGAGCAGTTCTTC
CDR3 protein: CASSPGLAADEQFF

D gene: TRBD2
clone size: -
J gene: TRBJ2-7
V gene: TRBV28
CDR3 DNA: TGTGCCAGCACCGTCCTCGGGAGGGGGAGCGGGACCCGGTCCTACGAGCAGTACTTC
CDR3 protein: CASTVLGRGSGTRSYEQYF

D gene: TRBD1
clone size: few
J gene: TRBJ1-1
V gene: TRBV5-6
CDR3 DNA: TGTGCCAGCAGCTCCCCTTTAGACAGGGAAATTCCTGAAGCTTTCTTT
CDR3 protein: CASSSPLDREIPEAFF

D gene: -
clone size: -
J gene: TRBJ1-5
V gene: TRBV3-1/TRBV3-2
CDR3 DNA: TGTGCCAGCAGCCAGCTCTACAGGGTTCCCCCCAATCAGCCCCAGCATTTT
CDR3 protein: CASSQLYRVPPNQPQHF

D gene: TRBD1
clone size: -
J gene: TRBJ1-1
V gene: TRBV3-1/TRBV3-2
CDR3 DNA: TGTGCCAGCAGCCCAAGACAGGGTACGAACACTGAAGCTTTCTTT
CDR3 protein: CASSPRQGTNTEAFF

D gene: TRBD1
clone size: -
J gene: TRBJ1-5
V gene: TRBV5-6
CDR3 DNA: TGTGCCAGCAGCTTGGCCGGGACAGAGAGCAATCAGCCCCAGCATTTT
CDR3 protein: CASSLAGTESNQPQHF

D gene: TRBD2
clone size: -
J gene: TRBJ2-1
V gene: TRBV19
CDR3 DNA: TGTGCCAGTAGTACGGGAGGGCTCAACAATGAGCAGTTCTTC
CDR3 protein: CASSTGGLNNEQFF

D gene: -
clone size: -
J gene: TRBJ1-3
V gene: TRBV11-2
CDR3 DNA: TGTGCCAGCAGCTCAGGGCCGGACTCTGGAAACACCATATATTTT
CDR3 protein: CASSSGPDSGNTIYF

D gene: TRBD2
clone size: -
J gene: TRBJ2-3
V gene: TRBV27
CDR3 DNA: TGTGCCAGAGGGACTACGGTCGCAGATACGCAGTATTTT
CDR3 protein: CARGTTVADTQYF

D gene: -
clone size: -
J gene: TRBJ1-5
V gene: TRBV5-8
CDR3 DNA: TGTGCCAGCAGCTTGGTGGGCCCAGGGCAGCCCCAGCATTTT
CDR3 protein: CASSLVGPGQPQHF